This T cell receptor beta chain was sequenced during a study of T-cell memory formation after mild COVID-19 (dated by TCRdb to about 2021). General notes on the study: TCR sequence clusters from the two donors were largely donor specific. In a couple of donors, T-cell clones that expanded and contracted after mild COVID-19 were tracked by sequencing TCRalpha and TCRbeta repertoires over time. The cohort was made up of two young adult volunteers, one female and one male, who were previously healthy.

V is reduced by 3 bases and J by 4 bases, leaving a spacing of 18 bases between them. Looking up the germline V gene (reference sequence) yields CDR1 GTSNPN and CDR2 SVGIG. CDR3 length: 15 amino acids, cysteine to phenylalanine. CDR3 DNA is the only sequence kept; it has 45 bases, read in frame from the first base. As to this clonotype: This receptor's antigen is unknown. No base quality values were provided; no much bigger clone lies one nucleotide off.

PBMCs were isolated by Ficoll-Paque density gradient centrifugation. This sample was sequenced with an Illumina NovaSeq 6000. TCRalpha and TCRbeta cDNA libraries were constructed by 5'RACE with constant-segment primers, with sample barcodes and unique molecular identifiers being introduced. Trizol reagent was used to extract RNA from every sample. Library amplification was performed in two PCR steps, and a second sample barcode and Illumina TruSeq adapters were introduced in the second step. Libraries were sequenced on an Illumina NovaSeq with 2 x 150 bp paired-end reads. From the authors' description of their analysis: With migec v1.2.7, reads were demultiplexed and then collapsed into UMI-guided consensus sequences. Using mixcr v2.1.11, UMI consensuses were aligned to TRA and TRB V and J templates and then assembled into clonotypes. A clonotype was counted as expanded or contracted only when both edgeR and NoisET called the clonotype significant, with the noise models trained on biological replicates. For edgeR calls, the cutoffs were a false discovery rate-adjusted p below 0.01 and a log2 fold-change threshold of 1. PCA with hierarchical clustering of max-normalized trajectories of the 1000 most abundant clonotypes was used as exploratory dynamics analysis. The CD4 or CD8 phenotype of responding clones was assigned using the separately sequenced CD4+ and CD8+ repertoires. TCRdb took the public reads, trimmed them with fastp at Q25, ran MiXCR for clone calling and kept in-frame beta chains. Records with the same CDR3 protein are collapsed into one entry carrying the most frequent genes and DNA. These V and J calls derive from TCRdb rather than the authors' analysis. For this sample there are fewer than 200,000 distinct CDR3 sequences; about 22% appear just once. The ten biggest clones cover 20% to 25% of the sample.

Study-wide conclusions, independent of this receptor: Clones contracting from day 15 to 85 had balanced CD4/CD8 phenotypes, while a second wave expanding from day 15 to 37 was biased towards CD4+. Some responding clones were found in pre-infection memory, which suggests that pre-existing cross-reactive memory T cells took part in the SARS-CoV-2 response. Contracting CD4+ clones turned up mainly in the CM and EM memory subsets, whereas EMRA was where CD8+ clones were enriched. SARS-CoV-2 specificity of the second-wave clones peaking on day 37 was not confirmed. The study covered only a couple of mild cases, and larger cohorts including severe cases with pre-infection samples were considered necessary.

This TCR derives from an adult woman who had mild COVID-19 (a few samples of this study predate the infection). The sample titles of this study are shuffled in the database, so cell type and time point are left out; the donor was told from shared clones. The specimen sequenced was PBMCs or a T cell subset sorted from them (not recorded which). The chain links TRBV30 with TRBJ1-2, with TRBD1 as a weak D call on 6 bases. The DNA reads as follows: TGTGCCTGGAGGGTTTTAAGGACAGTTGGCTATGGCTACACCTTC. Translated, it reads CAWRVLRTVGYGYTF.